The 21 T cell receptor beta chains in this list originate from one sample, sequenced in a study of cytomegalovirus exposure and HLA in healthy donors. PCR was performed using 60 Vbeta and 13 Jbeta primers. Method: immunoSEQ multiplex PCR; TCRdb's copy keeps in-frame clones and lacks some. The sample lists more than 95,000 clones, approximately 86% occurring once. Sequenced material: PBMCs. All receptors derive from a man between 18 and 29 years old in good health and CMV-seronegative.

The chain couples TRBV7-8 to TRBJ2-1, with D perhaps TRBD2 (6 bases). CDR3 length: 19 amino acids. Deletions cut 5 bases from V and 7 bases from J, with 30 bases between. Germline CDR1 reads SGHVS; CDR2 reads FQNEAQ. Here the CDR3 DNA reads TGTGCCAGCAGCGGGAAGTCCCCCATAGTTGGAGGGGCGTGGAATGAGCAGTTCTTC. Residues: CASSGKSPIVGGAWNEQFF.

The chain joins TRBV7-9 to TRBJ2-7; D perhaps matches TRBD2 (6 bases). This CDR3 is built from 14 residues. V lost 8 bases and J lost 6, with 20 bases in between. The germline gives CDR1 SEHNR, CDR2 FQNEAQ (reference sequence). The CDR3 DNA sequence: TGTGCCAGCGACTTATGGGGGGACCCCCGCGAGCAGTACTTC. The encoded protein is CASDLWGDPREQYF. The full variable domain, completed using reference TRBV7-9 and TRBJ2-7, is DTGVSQNPRHKITKRGQNVTFRCDPISEHNRLYWYRQTLGQGPEFLTYFQNEAQLEKSRLLSDRFSAERPKGSFSTLEIQRTEQGDSAMYLCASDLWGDPREQYFGPGTRLTVT.

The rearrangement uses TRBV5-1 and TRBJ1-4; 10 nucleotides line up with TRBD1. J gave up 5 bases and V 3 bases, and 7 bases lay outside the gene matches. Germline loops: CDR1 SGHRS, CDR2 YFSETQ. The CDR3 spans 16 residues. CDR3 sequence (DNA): TGCGCCAGCAGCTCTAGGGACAGGGGCCCCAATGAAAAACTGTTTTTT. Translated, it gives CASSSRDRGPNEKLFF.

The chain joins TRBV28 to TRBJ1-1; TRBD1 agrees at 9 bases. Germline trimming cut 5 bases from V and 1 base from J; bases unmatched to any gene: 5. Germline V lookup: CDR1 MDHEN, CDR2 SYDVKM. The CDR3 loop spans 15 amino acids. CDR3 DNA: TGTGCCAGCAGTCCCCCGACAGGGGGGAACACTGAAGCTTTCTTT. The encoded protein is CASSPPTGGNTEAFF.

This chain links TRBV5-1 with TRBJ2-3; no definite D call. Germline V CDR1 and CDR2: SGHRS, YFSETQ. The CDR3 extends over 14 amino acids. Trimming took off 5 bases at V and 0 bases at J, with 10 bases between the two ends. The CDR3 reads CASSSRISTDTQYF. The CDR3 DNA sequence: TGCGCCAGCAGTTCGAGGATAAGCACAGATACGCAGTATTTT.

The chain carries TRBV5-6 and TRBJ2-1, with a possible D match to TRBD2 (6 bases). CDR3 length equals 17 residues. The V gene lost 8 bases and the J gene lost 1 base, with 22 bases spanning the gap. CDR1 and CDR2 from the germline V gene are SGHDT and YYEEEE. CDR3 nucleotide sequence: TGTGCCAGTTTTACGTCCGGGCTAGCGAGATCCTACAATGAGCAGTTCTTC. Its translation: CASFTSGLARSYNEQFF.

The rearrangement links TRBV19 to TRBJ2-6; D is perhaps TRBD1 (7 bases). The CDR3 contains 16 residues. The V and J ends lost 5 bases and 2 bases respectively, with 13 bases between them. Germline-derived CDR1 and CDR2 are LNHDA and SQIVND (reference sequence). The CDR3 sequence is CASSPRGAAGANVLTF. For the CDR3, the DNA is TGTGCCAGTAGTCCCAGGGGGGCAGCTGGGGCCAACGTCCTGACTTTC.

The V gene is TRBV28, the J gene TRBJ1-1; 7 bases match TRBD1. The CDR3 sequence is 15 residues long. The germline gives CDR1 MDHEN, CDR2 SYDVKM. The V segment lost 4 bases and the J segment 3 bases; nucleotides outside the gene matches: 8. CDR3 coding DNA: TGTGCCAGCAGTTCCCCTCCCAGGGGGGACACTGAAGCTTTCTTT. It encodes CASSSPPRGDTEAFF.

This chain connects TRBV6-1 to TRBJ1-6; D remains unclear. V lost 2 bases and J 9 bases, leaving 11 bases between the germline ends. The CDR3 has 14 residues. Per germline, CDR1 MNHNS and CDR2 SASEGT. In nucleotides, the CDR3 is TGTGCCAGCAGTGAACCGGGAGCCAGTTCACCCCTCCACTTT. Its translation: CASSEPGASSPLHF.

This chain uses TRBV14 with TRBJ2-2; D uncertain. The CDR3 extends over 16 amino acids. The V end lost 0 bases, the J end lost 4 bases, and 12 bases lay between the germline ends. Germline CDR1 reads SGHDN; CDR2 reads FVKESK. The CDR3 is CASSQERRIITGELFF. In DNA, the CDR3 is TGTGCCAGCAGCCAAGAAAGGCGGATTATCACCGGGGAGCTGTTTTTT.

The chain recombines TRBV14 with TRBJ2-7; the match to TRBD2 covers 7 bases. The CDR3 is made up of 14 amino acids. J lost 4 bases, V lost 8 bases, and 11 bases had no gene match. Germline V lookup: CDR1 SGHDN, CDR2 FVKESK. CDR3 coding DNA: TGTGCCAGCTCCCGTGAAGGCGGGGGATACGAGCAGTACTTC. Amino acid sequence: CASSREGGGYEQYF. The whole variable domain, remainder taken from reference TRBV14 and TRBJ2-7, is EAGVTQFPSHSVIEKGQTVTLRCDPISGHDNLYWYRRVMGKEIKFLLHFVKESKQDESGMPNNRFLAERTGGTYSTLKVQPAELEDSGVYFCASSREGGGYEQYFGPGTRLTVT.

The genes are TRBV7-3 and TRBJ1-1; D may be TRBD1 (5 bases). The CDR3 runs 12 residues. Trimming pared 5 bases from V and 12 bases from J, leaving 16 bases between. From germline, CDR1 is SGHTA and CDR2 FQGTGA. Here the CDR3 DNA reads TGTGCCAGCAGCCTGCACGGGGGTGAGACTTTCTTT. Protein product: CASSLHGGETFF.

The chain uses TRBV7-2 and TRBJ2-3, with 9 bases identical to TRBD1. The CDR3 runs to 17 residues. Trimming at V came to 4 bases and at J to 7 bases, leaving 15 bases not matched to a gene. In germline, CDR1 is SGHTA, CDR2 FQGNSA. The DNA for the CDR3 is TGTGCCAGCAGCTCCGGGACAGGGAGCGCAACGGGAAATACGCAGTATTTT. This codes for CASSSGTGSATGNTQYF.

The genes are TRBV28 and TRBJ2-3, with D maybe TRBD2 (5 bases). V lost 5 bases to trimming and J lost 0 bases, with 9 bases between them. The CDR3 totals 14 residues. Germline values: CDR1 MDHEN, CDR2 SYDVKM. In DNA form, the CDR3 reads TGTGCCAGCAGTCAACTAGATAGCACAGATACGCAGTATTTT. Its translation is CASSQLDSTDTQYF.

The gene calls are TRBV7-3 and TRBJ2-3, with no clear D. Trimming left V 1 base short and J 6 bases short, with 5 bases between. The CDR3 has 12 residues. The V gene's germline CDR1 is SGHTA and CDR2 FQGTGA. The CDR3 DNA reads TGTGCCAGCAGCTTAATGGGCGATACGCAGTATTTT. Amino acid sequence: CASSLMGDTQYF.

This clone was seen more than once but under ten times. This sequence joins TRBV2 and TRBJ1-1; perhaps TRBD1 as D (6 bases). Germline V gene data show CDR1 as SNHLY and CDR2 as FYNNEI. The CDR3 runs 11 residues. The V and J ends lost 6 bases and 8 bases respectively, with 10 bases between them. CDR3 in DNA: TGTGCCAGCAGATCGGACAGAGAAGCTTTCTTT. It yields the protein CASRSDREAFF. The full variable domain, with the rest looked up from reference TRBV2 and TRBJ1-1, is EPEVTQTPSHQVTQMGQEVILRCVPISNHLYFYWYRQILGQKVEFLVSFYNNEISEKSEIFDDQFSVERPDGSNFTLKIRSTKLEDSAMYFCASRSDREAFFGQGTRLTVV.

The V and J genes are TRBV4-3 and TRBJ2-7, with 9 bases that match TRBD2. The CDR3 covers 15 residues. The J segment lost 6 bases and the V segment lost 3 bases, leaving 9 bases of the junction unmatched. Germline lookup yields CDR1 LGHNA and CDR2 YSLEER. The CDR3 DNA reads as TGCGCCAGCAGCCAGGGGACTAGCTTCGCGGCCGAGCAGTACTTC. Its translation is CASSQGTSFAAEQYF.

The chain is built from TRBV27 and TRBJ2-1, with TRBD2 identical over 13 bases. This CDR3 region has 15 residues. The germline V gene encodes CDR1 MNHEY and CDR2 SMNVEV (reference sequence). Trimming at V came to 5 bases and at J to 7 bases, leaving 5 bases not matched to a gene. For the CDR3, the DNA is TGTGCCAGCAGTCCGGGACTAGCGGGATCAAATGAGCAGTTCTTC. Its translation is CASSPGLAGSNEQFF.

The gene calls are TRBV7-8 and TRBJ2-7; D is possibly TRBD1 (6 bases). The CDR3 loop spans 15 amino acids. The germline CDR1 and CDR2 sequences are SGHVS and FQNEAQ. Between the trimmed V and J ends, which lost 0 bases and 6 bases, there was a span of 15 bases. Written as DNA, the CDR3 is TGTGCCAGCAGCTTAGCCCCGGGACATTTAGGCGAGCAGTACTTC. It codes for CASSLAPGHLGEQYF.

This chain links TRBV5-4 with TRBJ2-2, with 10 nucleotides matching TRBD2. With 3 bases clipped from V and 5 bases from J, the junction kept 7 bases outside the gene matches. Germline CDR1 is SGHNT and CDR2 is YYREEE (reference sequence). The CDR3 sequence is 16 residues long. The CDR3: CASSSRAGGITGELFF. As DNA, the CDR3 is TGTGCCAGCAGCTCCCGAGCGGGAGGGATTACCGGGGAGCTGTTTTTT.

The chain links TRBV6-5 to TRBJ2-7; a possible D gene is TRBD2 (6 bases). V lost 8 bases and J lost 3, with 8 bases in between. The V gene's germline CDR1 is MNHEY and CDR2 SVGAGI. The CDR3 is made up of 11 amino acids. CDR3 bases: TGTGCCAGCCGGGACTTCTACGAGCAGTACTTC. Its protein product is CASRDFYEQYF.